The rows below give T cell receptor beta chains drawn from one sample of a study of blood T cell repertoires in COVID-19. Profiling relied on immunoSEQ multiplex PCR, and the TCRdb table lists in-frame clones only, not all of them. The data show under 60,000 clones, about 85% seen once. The sequenced sample was peripheral blood. These receptors all stem from a human donor with acute or convalescent COVID-19. The donor label of this sample is uncertain. Each CDR3 is given without its conserved first and last residue.

v_call,cdr3_aa
TRBV6-1,ASSDVRAVRNQPQH
TRBV11-3,ASSLEAGGYNEQF
TRBV29-1,SVTTGPYEQY
TRBV11-2,ASSPVRDRGREKLF
TRBV5-4,ASSVVAGGYIGELF
TRBV28,ASSQSGTGGMNTEAF
TRBV24-1,ATSGENRGNTEAF
TRBV20-1,SARLVYEQY
TRBV5-1,ASREGADTQY
TRBV29-1,SVVFGAGGETQY
TRBV5-1,ASSPPAGGRTDTQY
TRBV18,ASSPLVPRAVVTEAF
TRBV5-1,ASSLTPDRVNEKLF
TRBV3-1/TRBV3-2,ASSQITGEAF
TRBV7-2,ASSPGQGWGEKLF
TRBV6-6,ATTGTDSNEKLF
TRBV19,ASTPEDSLSGNTIY
TRBV7-9,ASSLEGLAVRDTQY
TRBV18,ASSPDRVGSPLH
TRBV3-1/TRBV3-2,ASSPTGLANSPLH
TRBV5-1,ASSSGETNEKLF
TRBV3-1/TRBV3-2,ASSQDLLYNEQF
TRBV11-2,ASSLFIPDRGLF
TRBV3-1/TRBV3-2,ASSQLRGVGNTIY
TRBV10-3,AISESMSLAFEQY
TRBV11-1,ASRGLLAGGFNEQF